This T cell receptor (beta chain) was obtained from a study of blood T cell repertoires in COVID-19. V trimming: 6 bases; J trimming: 2 bases; junction bases outside the gene matches: 6. The CDR3 runs 14 residues. Germline-derived CDR1 and CDR2 are MDHEN and SYDVKM. This clone was recorded once. Sequenced by immunoSEQ multiplex PCR; TCRdb stores in-frame clones only, minus some. This sample has approximately 90,000 clones; around 87% occur once, and the top ten carry 4.5% to 6%. Sequenced sample: peripheral blood. This rearrangement joins TRBV28 to TRBJ2-7; TRBD2 aligns across 8 bases. The sequence was collected from a woman of 80 years or more with acute or convalescent COVID-19. DNA of the CDR3: TGTGCCAGCAGCCGGGGGGGTGGGACCTACGAGCAGTACTTC. Protein: CASSRGGGTYEQYF.